One and the same sample provided the 24 T cell receptor beta chains below, sequenced in a study of shared clonotypes between healthy human individuals. Only in-frame clones appear in the TCRdb table, and some are missing; sequencing was by immunoSEQ multiplex PCR. The table includes under 2,000,000 clones, about 94% detected once. Naive CD8 cells, CD45RO-negative and positively selected for CCR7, excluded terminally differentiated effector memory CD45RA+ cells. Sequenced sample: naive CD8+ T cells sorted from blood. The receptors come from a man aged 18 to 30 in good health.

In its sample, this clone was seen once. This chain uses TRBV4-1 with TRBJ1-6, with D maybe TRBD1 (5 bases). With 0 bases removed from V and 12 bases from J, the gap between germline ends came to 9 bases. CDR3 length equals 13 residues. Germline CDR1 is MGHRA and CDR2 is YSYEKL. The CDR3 DNA follows: TGCGCCAGCAGCCAAGATGGAAGGGGACCCCTCCACTTT. It codes for CASSQDGRGPLHF.

This clone was seen a single time. Other nucleotide sequences in the sample specify the same CDR3. The chain is built from TRBV30 and TRBJ2-2, with no clear D. This CDR3 spans 12 amino acids. Trimming removed 2 bases at V and 4 bases at J, with 5 bases between. In germline, CDR1 is GTSNPN, CDR2 SVGIG (reference sequence). CDR3 bases: TGTGCCTGGAGTCTAGGCACCGGGGAGCTGTTTTTT. Protein sequence: CAWSLGTGELFF. Complete variable domain (other parts from reference TRBV30 and TRBJ2-2): SQTIHQWPATLVQPVGSPLSLECTVEGTSNPNLYWYRQAAGRGLQLLFYSVGIGQISSEVPQNLSASRPQDRQFILSSKKLLLSDSGFYLCAWSLGTGELFFGEGSRLTVL.

The chain is built from TRBV2 and TRBJ1-1; no clear D gene. Germline loops: CDR1 SNHLY, CDR2 FYNNEI. The CDR3 is 16 residues long. Trimming took off 10 bases at V and 0 bases at J, with 21 bases between the two ends. CDR3 nucleotides: TGTGCCACCGAACAGAGCACCGAGATCGTGAACACTGAAGCTTTCTTT. Protein sequence: CATEQSTEIVNTEAFF.

The gene calls are TRBV10-2 and TRBJ1-5, with D unresolved. There are 15 residues in the CDR3. Germline CDR1 WSHSY, CDR2 SAAADI. V lost 5 bases and J 0 bases, leaving 11 bases between the germline ends. Written as DNA, the CDR3 is TGCGCCAGCAGTTTCGAGTATAATAGCAATCAGCCCCAGCATTTT. The encoded protein is CASSFEYNSNQPQHF.

The chain combines TRBV4-3 with TRBJ2-1; 7 bases line up with TRBD2. The CDR3 loop spans 17 amino acids. Germline CDR1 is LGHNA and CDR2 is YSLEER. Trimming took 0 bases from V and 5 from J; bases not matched to a gene: 10. CDR3 protein: CASSQEPLGEGHNEQFF. CDR3 in DNA: TGCGCCAGCAGCCAAGAGCCTCTTGGGGAGGGCCACAATGAGCAGTTCTTC.

The J gene is TRBJ1-4, the V gene TRBV9; maybe TRBD1 (5 bases). The CDR3 runs 14 residues. Germline values: CDR1 SGDLS, CDR2 YYNGEE. Trimming stripped 1 base from V and 3 bases from J, with 7 bases between. This chain's CDR3 is CASSVWDSNEKLFF. The CDR3 bases are TGTGCCAGCAGCGTATGGGACTCTAATGAAAAACTGTTTTTT.

The gene calls are TRBV28 and TRBJ2-5; maybe TRBD1 (5 bases). V lost 6 bases, J lost 2 bases, and 19 bases lay in between. The germline V gene has CDR1 MDHEN and CDR2 SYDVKM. This CDR3 has 16 residues. CDR3 loop: CASSPVGQGFQETQYF. CDR3 nucleotides: TGTGCCAGCAGCCCCGTGGGGCAGGGTTTTCAAGAGACCCAGTACTTC.

The chain employs TRBV5-8 and TRBJ1-5; D remains ambiguous. The CDR3 consists of 15 residues. Deletions cut 1 base from V and 1 base from J, with 9 bases between. Germline CDR1 and CDR2: SGHTS and YDEGEE. The CDR3, as DNA: TGTGCCAGCAGCTTGTCCATTGGCAGCAATCAGCCCCAGCATTTT. Protein sequence: CASSLSIGSNQPQHF.

This clone was detected once. This rearrangement joins TRBV19 to TRBJ1-4, with D possibly matching TRBD1 (5 bases). Germline CDR1 is LNHDA and CDR2 is SQIVND (reference sequence). This CDR3 contains 15 residues. V lost 6 bases, J lost 8 bases, and 19 bases lay in between. The CDR3 is CASSHSGHRDEKLFF. The DNA of the CDR3 is TGTGCCAGTAGCCATTCCGGACACCGAGACGAAAAACTGTTTTTT.

Turning to this clone: This may arise from a read error, as a much more abundant clone is one base away. This chain links TRBV5-8 with TRBJ1-5; D call uncertain. Trimming cost V 2 bases and J 5 bases, with 5 bases left between them. CDR1 and CDR2 from the germline V gene are SGHTS and YDEGEE. The CDR3 has 12 amino acids. CDR3 DNA: TGTGCCAGCAGCTTAGGGTATCAGCCCCAGCATTTT. Protein sequence: CASSLGYQPQHF.

On this clone itself: This same CDR3 is encoded by further DNA sequences in the sample. The chain joins TRBV5-6 to TRBJ1-1; no clear D. The CDR3 extends over 13 amino acids. Germline V gene data show CDR1 as SGHDT and CDR2 as YYEEEE. Deletions cut 0 bases from V and 4 bases from J, with 7 bases between. CDR3 nucleotide sequence: TGTGCCAGCAGCTTGGGGGTGGGCACTGAAGCTTTCTTT. It translates to CASSLGVGTEAFF.

The V call is TRBV6-6, the J call TRBJ1-6; no reliable D call. V was cut by 0 bases and J by 5 bases, with 8 bases left in between. This CDR3 is built from 15 residues. Germline CDR1 and CDR2: MNHNY and SVGAGI (reference sequence). The CDR3 region is CASSYSAGDNSPLHF. The CDR3 bases are TGTGCCAGCAGTTACTCTGCCGGGGATAATTCACCCCTCCACTTT.

The genes are TRBV2 and TRBJ1-3; D is unclear. The V gene lost 8 bases and the J gene lost 4 bases, with 12 bases spanning the gap. The CDR3 sequence is 13 residues long. CDR1 is SNHLY and CDR2 is FYNNEI in the germline V gene. The chain's CDR3 is CASGEGSGNTIYF. CDR3 in DNA: TGTGCCAGCGGGGAAGGTTCCGGAAACACCATATATTTT. Supplemented by reference TRBV2 and TRBJ1-3, the full variable domain reads EPEVTQTPSHQVTQMGQEVILRCVPISNHLYFYWYRQILGQKVEFLVSFYNNEISEKSEIFDDQFSVERPDGSNFTLKIRSTKLEDSAMYFCASGEGSGNTIYFGEGSWLTVV.

The chain carries TRBV25-1 and TRBJ1-3; 8 positions agree with TRBD1. CDR1 is MGHDK and CDR2 is SYGVNS in the germline V gene. This CDR3 has 14 amino acids. Trimming took 3 bases from V and 7 from J; bases not matched to a gene: 5. The CDR3, as DNA: TGTGCCAGCAGTGAGCCCGGACAGGGTAACACCATATATTTT. Its protein product is CASSEPGQGNTIYF.

With regard to this clone: At the DNA level, this CDR3 is encoded by other sequences in the same sample as well. The chain is built from TRBV9 and TRBJ1-4; 8 nucleotides line up with TRBD1. The V and J ends lost 2 bases and 5 bases, in that order; junction bases with no gene match: 5. This CDR3 contains 15 residues. In germline, CDR1 is SGDLS, CDR2 YYNGEE. Here the CDR3 reads CASSVEGTGNEKLFF. The CDR3 region has the DNA TGTGCCAGCAGCGTCGAGGGGACAGGAAATGAAAAACTGTTTTTT.

The rearrangement links TRBV4-1 to TRBJ2-7, with D possibly TRBD1 on 5 matching bases. The CDR3 is made up of 12 amino acids. CDR1 MGHRA and CDR2 YSYEKL come from the germline V gene. The ends were cut back, 5 bases at V and 3 bases at J, with 8 bases in the middle. The CDR3 protein is CASSDTGYEQYF. DNA for the CDR3: TGCGCCAGCAGCGACACAGGCTACGAGCAGTACTTC.

There are a few counts of this clone. This sequence joins TRBV5-4 and TRBJ1-2; possible D gene TRBD1, 5 bases. CDR1 and CDR2 from the germline V gene are SGHNT and YYREEE (reference sequence). V was clipped by 4 bases and J by 3 bases, with 13 bases between them. The CDR3 extends over 14 amino acids. DNA for the CDR3: TGTGCCAGCAGCGAAACCGGGACGGACTATGGCTACACCTTC. Translating gives CASSETGTDYGYTF.

The rearrangement links TRBV27 to TRBJ2-7; no reliable D call. Germline values: CDR1 MNHEY, CDR2 SMNVEV (reference sequence). This CDR3 is built from 13 residues. Trimming removed 6 bases from V and 6 bases from J, with 15 bases in between. CDR3: CASRVEDGLEQYF. For the CDR3, the DNA is TGTGCCAGCAGAGTGGAAGACGGGCTCGAGCAGTACTTC.

This clone is a singleton in its sample. The V call is TRBV6-5, the J call TRBJ2-7; tentatively, D is TRBD1 (5 bases). There are 14 residues in the CDR3. CDR1 and CDR2 from the germline V gene are MNHEY and SVGAGI. V was clipped by 1 base and J by 3 bases, with 10 bases between them. The CDR3 sequence is CASSYYIDSYEQYF. In DNA, the CDR3 is TGTGCCAGCAGTTACTACATAGACAGCTACGAGCAGTACTTC.

Points on this clone: Other DNA sequences in this specimen translate into the identical CDR3. The chain employs TRBV7-2 and TRBJ1-1; D not certain. Trimming stripped 1 base from V and 2 bases from J, with 5 bases between. The CDR3 covers 13 residues. The germline V gene has CDR1 SGHTA and CDR2 FQGNSA. The CDR3 spells CASSLGINTEAFF. For the CDR3, the DNA is TGTGCCAGCAGCTTAGGAATTAACACTGAAGCTTTCTTT. Looking up the rest from reference TRBV7-2 and TRBJ1-1 gives the full variable domain: GAGVSQSPSNKVTEKGKDVELRCDPISGHTALYWYRQSLGQGLEFLIYFQGNSAPDKSGLPSDRFSAERTGGSVSTLTIQRTQQEDSAVYLCASSLGINTEAFFGQGTRLTVV.

V gene TRBV5-1 combines with J gene TRBJ1-2; D unresolved. This CDR3 is built from 11 residues. V was shortened by 9 bases and J by 8 bases, with 14 bases between the two germline ends. CDR1 is SGHRS, CDR2 YFSETQ, per germline. The CDR3 bases are TGCGCCATTCTGGGTGATCAAGGCTACACCTTC. Its translation: CAILGDQGYTF.

The chain is built from TRBV4-3 and TRBJ1-2; no definite D call. Trimming removed 0 bases at V and 4 bases at J, with 15 bases between. The CDR3 runs 16 residues. Germline CDR1 is LGHNA and CDR2 is YSLEER. CDR3 in DNA: TGCGCCAGCAGCCAAGAAGAAGGTATCGCCGGCTATGGCTACACCTTC. Its translation is CASSQEEGIAGYGYTF.

The chain carries TRBV9 and TRBJ2-7; 8 bases match TRBD1. With 1 base clipped from V and 7 bases from J, the junction kept 4 bases outside the gene matches. The CDR3 consists of 13 residues. Germline V CDR1 and CDR2: SGDLS, YYNGEE. The CDR3 region has the DNA TGTGCCAGCAGCGTACTAGGGACAGGTGAGCAGTACTTC. Protein sequence: CASSVLGTGEQYF.

The V gene is TRBV5-1, the J gene TRBJ2-7; D gene ambiguous. Germline CDR1 SGHRS, CDR2 YFSETQ. V lost 0 bases to trimming and J lost 3 bases, with 10 bases between them. This CDR3 is 14 amino acids long. This chain's CDR3 is CASSLGVFDYEQYF. In DNA form, the CDR3 reads TGCGCCAGCAGCTTGGGGGTTTTCGACTACGAGCAGTACTTC. Using reference TRBV5-1 and TRBJ2-7 for the parts outside the CDR3, the full variable domain is KAGVTQTPRYLIKTRGQQVTLSCSPISGHRSVSWYQQTPGQGLQFLFEYFSETQRNKGNFPGRFSGRQFSNSRSEMNVSTLELGDSALYLCASSLGVFDYEQYFGPGTRLTVT.